The rows below give T cell receptor beta chains drawn from one sample of a study of cytomegalovirus exposure and HLA in healthy donors. Sequenced by immunoSEQ multiplex PCR; TCRdb stores in-frame clones only, minus some. The sample yields 150,000 to 200,000 clones, around 79% seen once. Sequencing was performed on PBMCs. All receptors derive from a male donor in good health and CMV-seropositive. Each CDR3 is given with its conserved first and last residue. A D gene is named only where the DNA matches it firmly. Not all rows give a size; the values are once, few, many and, for expanded clones, a class.

J: TRBJ2-3; V: TRBV6-4; size: -; D: TRBD2; CDR3: CASSDGAGGTDTQYF; DNA: TGTGCCAGCAGTGACGGAGCGGGGGGCACAGATACGCAGTATTTT
J: TRBJ1-1; V: TRBV15; size: few; D: -; CDR3: CATSRQGGTEAFF; DNA: TGTGCCACCAGCAGACAGGGTGGTACTGAAGCTTTCTTT
J: TRBJ2-2; V: TRBV9; size: -; D: TRBD1; CDR3: CASSVASGQDTTGELFF; DNA: TGTGCCAGCAGCGTGGCGTCGGGACAGGATACCACCGGGGAGCTGTTTTTT
J: TRBJ2-1; V: TRBV7-3; size: -; D: TRBD2; CDR3: CASSSADPSGGARNEQFF; DNA: TGTGCCAGCAGCTCGGCGGACCCTAGCGGGGGGGCAAGGAATGAGCAGTTCTTC
J: TRBJ1-4; V: TRBV4-2; size: -; D: TRBD1; CDR3: CASSPTGDNEKLFF; DNA: TGTGCCAGCAGCCCTACAGGGGATAATGAAAAACTGTTTTTT
J: TRBJ2-7; V: TRBV15; size: -; D: -; CDR3: CATSSGVGAYEQYF; DNA: TGTGCCACCAGCAGCGGGGTAGGAGCTTACGAGCAGTACTTC
J: TRBJ1-2; V: TRBV27; size: once; D: TRBD1; CDR3: CAGNPIGTATYGYTF; DNA: TGTGCCGGCAACCCTATCGGGACAGCGACCTATGGCTACACCTTC
J: TRBJ1-1; V: TRBV7-9; size: few; D: -; CDR3: CASSLASGTEAFF; DNA: TGTGCCAGCAGCTTAGCATCAGGGACTGAAGCTTTCTTT
J: TRBJ1-2; V: TRBV6-5; size: -; D: -; CDR3: CASSSSGGANYGYTF; DNA: TGTGCCAGCAGTTCCTCGGGAGGGGCCAACTATGGCTACACCTTC
J: TRBJ2-7; V: TRBV30; size: -; D: -; CDR3: CAWTAPRVYEQYF; DNA: TGTGCCTGGACCGCCCCCAGGGTCTACGAGCAGTACTTC
J: TRBJ1-3; V: TRBV7-6; size: -; D: -; CDR3: CASSLSQGSLSGNTIYF; DNA: TGTGCCAGCAGCTTAAGTCAGGGCAGTCTCTCTGGAAACACCATATATTTT
J: TRBJ1-1; V: TRBV12-1; size: -; D: -; CDR3: CASSCRETGSTEAFF; DNA: TGTGCCAGCAGCTGCAGGGAGACAGGGAGCACTGAAGCTTTCTTT
J: TRBJ2-2; V: TRBV7-9; size: -; D: -; CDR3: CASSLASNTGELFF; DNA: TGTGCCAGCAGCTTAGCGAGTAACACCGGGGAGCTGTTTTTT
J: TRBJ2-6; V: TRBV10-3; size: few; D: TRBD1; CDR3: CAISSGQVTSDVLTF; DNA: TGTGCCATCAGTTCGGGACAGGTAACTTCTGACGTCCTGACTTTC
J: TRBJ2-5; V: TRBV7-8; size: -; D: -; CDR3: CASSPVRRRAMETQYF; DNA: TGTGCCAGCAGCCCCGTCCGTCGGAGGGCTATGGAGACCCAGTACTTC
J: TRBJ1-2; V: TRBV9; size: -; D: -; CDR3: CASSEAGAGYGYTF; DNA: TGTGCCAGCAGCGAGGCGGGCGCGGGCTATGGCTACACCTTC
J: TRBJ2-1; V: TRBV15; size: once; D: -; CDR3: CATSRERPWSSYNEQFF; DNA: TGTGCCACCAGCAGAGAACGCCCGTGGAGCTCCTACAATGAGCAGTTCTTC
J: TRBJ1-2; V: TRBV6-1; size: -; D: TRBD1; CDR3: CASSQGQEYYGYTF; DNA: TGTGCCAGCAGTCAGGGACAGGAATACTATGGCTACACCTTC
J: TRBJ1-1; V: TRBV7-9; size: -; D: -; CDR3: CASSLVSGSEAFF; DNA: TGTGCCAGCAGCTTAGTATCTGGCAGTGAAGCTTTCTTT
J: TRBJ2-1; V: TRBV11-2; size: -; D: -; CDR3: CASSSGALGYNEQFF; DNA: TGTGCCAGCAGCTCAGGGGCGTTGGGCTACAATGAGCAGTTCTTC
J: TRBJ1-1; V: TRBV4-1; size: -; D: -; CDR3: CASSQETVNTEAFF; DNA: TGCGCCAGCAGCCAAGAGACAGTGAACACTGAAGCTTTCTTT
J: TRBJ2-1; V: TRBV5-8; size: -; D: TRBD2; CDR3: CASSLGLAIYNEQFF; DNA: TGTGCCAGCAGCTTGGGACTAGCGATTTACAATGAGCAGTTCTTC
J: TRBJ2-5; V: TRBV7-2; size: few; D: TRBD2; CDR3: CASSINSGGAGETQYF; DNA: TGTGCCAGCAGCATTAATAGCGGGGGGGCCGGGGAGACCCAGTACTTC
J: TRBJ2-1; V: TRBV7-6; size: -; D: TRBD2; CDR3: CASSSTRLAGPGNEQFF; DNA: TGTGCCAGCAGCTCCACTCGACTAGCGGGGCCGGGGAATGAGCAGTTCTTC
J: TRBJ1-1; V: TRBV6-5; size: -; D: -; CDR3: CASSSQVEAFF; DNA: TGTGCCAGCAGTTCACAGGTCGAAGCTTTCTTT
J: TRBJ1-2; V: TRBV9; size: -; D: -; CDR3: CASSVAGAPEGYTF; DNA: TGTGCCAGCAGCGTAGCCGGTGCCCCGGAGGGCTACACCTTC
J: TRBJ2-1; V: TRBV6-5; size: -; D: TRBD2; CDR3: CASSYSPTGGQNEQFF; DNA: TGTGCCAGCAGTTACTCCCCAACGGGGGGGCAAAATGAGCAGTTCTTC
J: TRBJ2-2; V: TRBV7-6; size: -; D: TRBD1; CDR3: CASSFKPPGTATGELFF; DNA: TGTGCCAGCAGTTTTAAGCCCCCCGGGACAGCCACCGGGGAGCTGTTTTTT
J: TRBJ2-5; V: TRBV11-2; size: -; D: TRBD1; CDR3: CASRTGGRETQYF; DNA: TGTGCCAGCAGGACAGGGGGCAGAGAGACCCAGTACTTC
J: TRBJ2-3; V: TRBV10-1; size: -; D: -; CDR3: CASSDPARPTDTQYF; DNA: TGCGCCAGCAGTGACCCCGCGAGGCCCACAGATACGCAGTATTTT
J: TRBJ1-5; V: TRBV6-5; size: -; D: -; CDR3: CASPLQVSNQPQHF; DNA: TGTGCCAGCCCCTTACAAGTGAGCAATCAGCCCCAGCATTTT
J: TRBJ2-1; V: TRBV6-5; size: -; D: -; CDR3: CASSRGGVLNEQFF; DNA: TGTGCCAGCAGTAGGGGGGGGGTGCTCAATGAGCAGTTCTTC
J: TRBJ1-2; V: TRBV6-6; size: once; D: TRBD1; CDR3: CASSTRGDRGAYGYTF; DNA: TGTGCCAGCAGCACAAGGGGGGACAGGGGAGCCTATGGCTACACCTTC
J: TRBJ1-4; V: TRBV5-6; size: -; D: -; CDR3: CASSLGREGHEKLFF; DNA: TGTGCCAGCAGCTTGGGCAGGGAAGGTCATGAAAAACTGTTTTTT
J: TRBJ2-7; V: TRBV18; size: few; D: -; CDR3: CASSATDTSYEQYF; DNA: TGTGCCAGCTCAGCGACAGATACCTCCTACGAGCAGTACTTC
J: TRBJ2-7; V: TRBV27; size: once; D: TRBD2; CDR3: CASSHPGGPFSEQYF; DNA: TGTGCCAGCAGTCATCCGGGGGGGCCTTTTAGCGAGCAGTACTTC
J: TRBJ1-5; V: TRBV10-2; size: -; D: -; CDR3: CASSERGYQPQHF; DNA: TGCGCCAGCAGTGAGCGAGGGTACCAGCCCCAGCATTTT
J: TRBJ1-5; V: TRBV2; size: -; D: -; CDR3: CASREQTGIDQPQHF; DNA: TGTGCCAGCAGGGAACAAACAGGTATCGATCAGCCCCAGCATTTT
J: TRBJ1-1; V: TRBV7-2; size: -; D: -; CDR3: CASSLGTSLNTEAFF; DNA: TGTGCCAGCAGCCTAGGGACATCCCTGAACACTGAAGCTTTCTTT
J: TRBJ1-6; V: TRBV4-1; size: -; D: -; CDR3: CASSRTRESPLHF; DNA: TGCGCCAGCAGCCGGACGCGGGAGTCACCCCTCCACTTT
J: TRBJ1-3; V: TRBV7-3; size: -; D: -; CDR3: CASSLTGGNSGNTIYF; DNA: TGTGCCAGCAGCTTAACTGGGGGGAACTCTGGAAACACCATATATTTT